The 6 T cell receptor beta chains in this list originate from one sample, sequenced in a study of blood T cell repertoires in COVID-19. Sequencing used immunoSEQ multiplex PCR; TCRdb keeps in-frame clones, though not all of them. The top ten hold over 4% of the sample, which has 200,000 to 300,000 clones, around 89% seen once. Specimen: PBMCs or T cells enriched from blood (not recorded which). These receptors all come from a woman aged 25 to 39 who had recovered from COVID-19.

The chain employs TRBV15 and TRBJ2-7, with D unresolved. CDR3 length equals 14 residues. Germline CDR1 LNHNV, CDR2 YYDKDF (reference sequence). Between the trimmed V and J ends, which lost 3 bases and 2 bases, there was a span of 11 bases. CDR3: CATSSRLRTYEQYF. The CDR3 DNA reads TGTGCCACCAGCAGTAGACTTCGAACCTACGAGCAGTACTTC.

This sequence joins TRBV11-2 and TRBJ1-1; perhaps TRBD1 as D (6 bases). This CDR3 has 16 amino acids. Germline V gene lookup returns CDR1 SGHAT and CDR2 FQNNGV. The germline V and J ends were trimmed by 1 base and 1 base, with 13 bases remaining between them. The CDR3 spells CASSLGYRASNTEAFF. CDR3 sequence (DNA): TGTGCCAGCAGCTTAGGTTACAGGGCCTCGAACACTGAAGCTTTCTTT.

This clone was detected a few times. This rearrangement joins TRBV28 to TRBJ1-5; 7 positions agree with TRBD1. CDR1 is MDHEN and CDR2 is SYDVKM in the germline V gene. The CDR3 runs 14 residues. With V trimmed by 6 bases and J by 7 bases, 9 bases remained unmatched. CDR3 amino acids: CASSAGGSGQPQHF. The CDR3 DNA is TGTGCCAGCAGCGCAGGGGGATCGGGACAGCCCCAGCATTTT. The whole variable domain, filled in from reference TRBV28 and TRBJ1-5, reads DVKVTQSSRYLVKRTGEKVFLECVQDMDHENMFWYRQDPGLGLRLIYFSYDVKMKEKGDIPEGYSVSREKKERFSLILESASTNQTSMYLCASSAGGSGQPQHFGDGTRLSIL.

CDR3 amino acids: CAISESGQIPNYGYTF. The DNA of the CDR3 is TGTGCCATCAGTGAGTCGGGCCAGATTCCTAACTATGGCTACACCTTC. The rearrangement links TRBV10-3 to TRBJ1-2; the D is unclear. The V and J ends lost 0 bases and 0 bases respectively, with 11 bases between them. The CDR3 runs 16 residues. Germline CDR1 reads ENHRY; CDR2 reads SYGVKD.

This chain uses TRBV5-1 with TRBJ2-6, with 7 bases identical to TRBD1. V was pared by 2 bases and J by 2 bases, with 7 bases of the junction left unmatched. The CDR3 contains 17 residues. Germline CDR1 is SGHRS and CDR2 is YFSETQ. CDR3 protein: CASSFTGERTGANVLTF. For the CDR3, the DNA is TGCGCCAGCAGCTTTACAGGGGAGAGAACTGGGGCCAACGTCCTGACTTTC. The whole variable domain, filled in from reference TRBV5-1 and TRBJ2-6, reads KAGVTQTPRYLIKTRGQQVTLSCSPISGHRSVSWYQQTPGQGLQFLFEYFSETQRNKGNFPGRFSGRQFSNSRSEMNVSTLELGDSALYLCASSFTGERTGANVLTFGAGSRLTVL.

The chain uses TRBV3-1 (or the pseudogene TRBV3-2) and TRBJ1-5; no clear D gene. The CDR3 runs 18 residues. Trimming stripped 4 bases from V and 1 base from J, with 20 bases between. Per the germline V gene, CDR1 is LGHDT and CDR2 is YNNKEL (reference sequence). CDR3 DNA sequence: TGTGCCAGCAGCCGCCCCGGGGAGGGATGTTTGAGCAATCAGCCCCAGCATTTT. It encodes CASSRPGEGCLSNQPQHF.